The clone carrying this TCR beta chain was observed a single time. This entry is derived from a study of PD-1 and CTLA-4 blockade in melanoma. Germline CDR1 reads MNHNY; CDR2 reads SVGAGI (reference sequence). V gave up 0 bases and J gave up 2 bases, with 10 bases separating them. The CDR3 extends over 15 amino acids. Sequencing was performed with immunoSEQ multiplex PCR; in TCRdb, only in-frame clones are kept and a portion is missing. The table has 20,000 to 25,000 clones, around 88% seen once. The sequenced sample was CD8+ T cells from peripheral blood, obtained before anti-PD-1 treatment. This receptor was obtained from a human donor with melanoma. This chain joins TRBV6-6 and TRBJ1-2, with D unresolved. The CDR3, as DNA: TGTGCCAGCAGTTACTCGAATCTAAAGAACTATGGCTACACCTTC. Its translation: CASSYSNLKNYGYTF.